The present entry profiles one T cell receptor (beta chain) with its context. Its antigen is unknown. The sample holds no much larger clone one base away, and base qualities are not on file. The identical CDR3 is also encoded by other nucleotide sequences in the sample. The library was built by means of the immunoSEQ multiplex PCR assay. TCRdb re-hosts the immuneACCESS table, in-frame sequences only. Its copies lack some clones; in the studies checked, an unresolved V gene accounts for under half of them, and the cause for the rest is not known. The table for this sample lists 90,000 to 140,000 clones; about 80% of them were counted only once. The top ten hold approximately 13% of the sample. The data belong to a study of control samples from healthy donors and cancer patients (dated by TCRdb to about 2020). The germline V gene sets CDR1 to MDHEN and CDR2 to SYDVKM. The junction shows trimming of 4 bases on V and 5 bases on J, plus 5 bases between the germline ends. Spanning cysteine to phenylalanine, the CDR3 consists of 11 amino acids. Only the CDR3 DNA is retained, 33 bases long and in frame from the first base.

The receptor's source is a woman between 45 and 65 years old in good health. The chain was built from TRBV28 and TRBJ1-2; no D gene is confidently identified. Sample: blood. The CDR3 protein: CASSSRYGYTF. The DNA reads TGTGCCAGCAGTTCTCGTTATGGCTACACCTTC.